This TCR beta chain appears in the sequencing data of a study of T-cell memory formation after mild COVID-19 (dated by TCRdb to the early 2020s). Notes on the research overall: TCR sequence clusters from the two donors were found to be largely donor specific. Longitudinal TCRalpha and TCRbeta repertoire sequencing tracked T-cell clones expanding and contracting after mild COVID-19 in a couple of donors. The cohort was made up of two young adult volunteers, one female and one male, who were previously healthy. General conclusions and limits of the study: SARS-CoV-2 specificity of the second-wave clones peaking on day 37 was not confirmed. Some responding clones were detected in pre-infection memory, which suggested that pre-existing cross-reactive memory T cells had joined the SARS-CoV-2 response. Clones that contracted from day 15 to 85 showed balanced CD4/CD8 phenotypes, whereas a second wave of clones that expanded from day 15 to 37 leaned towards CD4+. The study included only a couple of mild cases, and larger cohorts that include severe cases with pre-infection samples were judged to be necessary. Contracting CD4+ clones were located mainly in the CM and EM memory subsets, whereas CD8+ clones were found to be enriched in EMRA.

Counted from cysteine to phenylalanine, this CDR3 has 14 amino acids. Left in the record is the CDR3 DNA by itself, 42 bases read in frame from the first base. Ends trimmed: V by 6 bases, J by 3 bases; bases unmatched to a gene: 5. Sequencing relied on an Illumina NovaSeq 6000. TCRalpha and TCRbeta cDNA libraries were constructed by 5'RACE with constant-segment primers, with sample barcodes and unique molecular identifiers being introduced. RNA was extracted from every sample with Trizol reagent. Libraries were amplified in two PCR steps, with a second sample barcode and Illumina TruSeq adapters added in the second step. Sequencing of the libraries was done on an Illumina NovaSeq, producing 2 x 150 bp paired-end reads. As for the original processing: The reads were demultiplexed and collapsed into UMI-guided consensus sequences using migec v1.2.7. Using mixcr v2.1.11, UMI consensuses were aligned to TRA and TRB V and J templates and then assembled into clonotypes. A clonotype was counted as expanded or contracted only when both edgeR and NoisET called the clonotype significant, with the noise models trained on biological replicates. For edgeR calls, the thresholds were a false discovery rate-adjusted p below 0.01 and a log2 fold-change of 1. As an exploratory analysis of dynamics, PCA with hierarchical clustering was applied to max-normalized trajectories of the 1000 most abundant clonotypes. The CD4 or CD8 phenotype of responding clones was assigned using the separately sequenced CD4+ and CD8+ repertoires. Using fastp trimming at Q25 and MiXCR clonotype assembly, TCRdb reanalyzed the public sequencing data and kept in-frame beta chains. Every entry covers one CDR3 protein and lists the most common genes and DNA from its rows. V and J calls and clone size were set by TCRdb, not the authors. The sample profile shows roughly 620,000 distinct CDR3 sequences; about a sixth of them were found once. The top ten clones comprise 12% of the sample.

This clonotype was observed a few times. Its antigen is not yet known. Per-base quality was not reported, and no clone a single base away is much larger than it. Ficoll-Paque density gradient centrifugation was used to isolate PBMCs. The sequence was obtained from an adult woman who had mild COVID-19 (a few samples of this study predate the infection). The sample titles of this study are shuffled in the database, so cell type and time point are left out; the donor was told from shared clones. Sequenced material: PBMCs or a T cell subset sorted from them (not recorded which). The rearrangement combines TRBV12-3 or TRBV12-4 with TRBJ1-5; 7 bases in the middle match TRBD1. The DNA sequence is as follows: TGTGCCAGCAGGGGGGGACAGTACAATCAGCCCCAGCATTTT. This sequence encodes CASRGGQYNQPQHF.